This T cell receptor (beta chain) is from a study of blood T cells in healthy people across ages. It was with a sample-barcoded 5' primer and a J-beta primer mix that a second PCR of about 6 to 12 cycles was run. TCRdb recomputed calls from the 5' RACE reads with MiXCR, one row per CDR3 protein. This table holds 850,000 to 1,100,000 distinct CDR3 sequences, approximately 38% found once. The CDR3 is 15 residues long. The germline gives CDR1 DFQATT, CDR2 SNEGSKA (reference sequence). Unmatched junction bases numbered 15, after V lost 5 bases and J lost 9 bases. The clonotype was recovered from a young man in good health. V is TRBV20-1 and J is TRBJ1-2; 10 bases are a match to TRBD1. The material sequenced was blood. CDR3 protein: CSAEDRGLRHDSYTF. In DNA, the CDR3 is TGCAGTGCTGAGGACAGGGGGTTGAGGCATGATAGCTACACCTTC.